This TCR beta chain stems from a study of cytomegalovirus exposure and HLA in healthy donors. Study summary: The same platform was used for the 110 or so validation repertoires and the approximately 670 first-cohort repertoires, a later analysis reported. Whole-study findings and limits: Among TCR beta chains, those listed as cytomegalovirus-associated numbered fewer than 200.

The repertoire was sequenced with immunoSEQ multiplex PCR; TCRdb's copy has only in-frame clones and lacks some. This table holds 100,000 to 150,000 clones, roughly 89% found once. This clone has just a few counts. Its antigen remains unidentified. The V gene's germline CDR1 is MNHNY and CDR2 SVGAGI (reference sequence). The ends lost 7 bases at V and 6 bases at J; junction bases unmatched: 3. The CDR3 runs 13 residues. The chain employs TRBV6-6 and TRBJ1-5, with 10 bases aligning to TRBD1. The specimen sequenced was PBMCs. This TCR came from a woman aged 18 to 35 in good health and CMV-seronegative. Written as DNA, the CDR3 is TGTGCCAGCACCGACAGGGGGCCTCAGCCCCAGCATTTT. Translating gives CASTDRGPQPQHF.